The 16 T cell receptor beta chains below come from one sample, sequenced in a study of T-cell reconstitution after alpha-beta-depleted transplantation in children. Preparation of the TCRbeta library involved a method that used unique molecular identifiers. TCRdb reanalysed the PCR reads using MiXCR and keeps one entry per CDR3 protein. The table shows around 370,000 distinct CDR3 sequences, with 10% to 13% occurring only once. Specimen: PBMCs from the stem cell graft donor, collected from the stem cell graft. These receptors came from a human donor who donated a stem cell graft to a child with acute lymphoblastic leukemia.

This rearrangement joins TRBV12-3 or TRBV12-4 to TRBJ1-1; possibly TRBD1 for D (5 bases). V was shortened by 5 bases and J by 1 base, with 11 bases between the two germline ends. The CDR3 is 14 amino acids. The CDR3 DNA reads TGTGCCAGCAGTAGGGACGGGAGGAACACTGAAGCTTTCTTT. It encodes CASSRDGRNTEAFF.

This clonotype was counted only a few times. This chain connects TRBV7-9 to TRBJ2-3, with D uncertain. CDR3 size: 16 residues. CDR1 SEHNR and CDR2 FQNEAQ come from the germline V gene (reference sequence). Trimming left V 1 base short and J 3 bases short, with 14 bases between. The CDR3 sequence: CASSLGETPTTDTQYF. The CDR3 region has the DNA TGTGCCAGCAGCTTAGGAGAGACACCAACAACAGATACGCAGTATTTT.

The sample holds a few counts of this clonotype. The chain employs TRBV29-1 and TRBJ2-7, with TRBD2 matching 7 bases. CDR1 and CDR2 (germline): SQVTM, ANQGSEA. V dropped 6 bases and J dropped 4; count of bases not matched to a gene: 6. This CDR3 has 12 amino acids. The CDR3 loop is CSVGRHGYEQYF. CDR3 nucleotide sequence: TGCAGCGTCGGGAGGCACGGGTACGAGCAGTACTTC.

This clonotype was found a few times. V usage is TRBV11-1 and J usage is TRBJ2-2; 9 positions agree with TRBD2. The V and J ends lost 5 bases and 0 bases, in that order; junction bases with no gene match: 10. The CDR3 totals 18 residues. Germline V gene data show CDR1 as SGHAT and CDR2 as FQDESV (reference sequence). In DNA form, the CDR3 reads TGTGCCAGCAGCCCCTGGGTAGCGGGAGTTGCGAACACCGGGGAGCTGTTTTTT. It translates to CASSPWVAGVANTGELFF.

The rearrangement joins TRBV6-2 or TRBV6-3 to TRBJ1-1, with no clear D. This CDR3 is 12 amino acids long. CDR1 is MNHEY, CDR2 SVGEGT, per germline. The ends were cut back, 7 bases at V and 1 base at J, with 7 bases in the middle. CDR3 amino acids: CASTRQNTEAFF. The CDR3 DNA follows: TGTGCCAGCACCCGACAGAACACTGAAGCTTTCTTT.

This clonotype has ten or more counts. This chain links TRBV5-1 with TRBJ2-7; D gene unclear. CDR3 size: 12 residues. Germline values: CDR1 SGHRS, CDR2 YFSETQ. Trimming removed 4 bases from V and 3 bases from J, with 8 bases in between. The CDR3 DNA reads TGCGCCAGCAGCCCCCCGGACTACGAGCAGTACTTC. It specifies CASSPPDYEQYF.

The V and J genes are TRBV28 and TRBJ2-7; 10 bases align to TRBD1. The junction had 11 bases not matched to a gene; V was cut back by 4 bases and J by 2 bases. Germline V gene lookup returns CDR1 MDHEN and CDR2 SYDVKM. The CDR3 covers 17 residues. CDR3 nucleotide sequence: TGTGCCAGCAGTTCTACGCCCGGGACAGGGGCAACCTACGAGCAGTACTTC. It codes for CASSSTPGTGATYEQYF.

This clonotype was seen at least ten times. The chain joins TRBV9 to TRBJ1-2, with D unclear. Trimming cost V 4 bases and J 8 bases, with 27 bases left between them. Germline V CDR1 and CDR2: SGDLS, YYNGEE. This CDR3 region has 17 residues. DNA for the CDR3: TGTGCCAGCAGCCAAAACATGCTCTCGAAAAGGGTCCGGGGCTACACCTTC. Translated: CASSQNMLSKRVRGYTF.

The rearrangement joins TRBV7-9 to TRBJ1-2, with D tentatively TRBD1 (5 bases). Germline CDR1 is SEHNR and CDR2 is FQNEAQ (reference sequence). Trimming took 9 bases from V and 3 from J, leaving 8 bases between them. The CDR3 is 11 amino acids. This CDR3 is CASARDYGYTF. As DNA, the CDR3 is TGTGCCAGTGCCAGGGACTATGGCTACACCTTC.

The chain employs TRBV20-1 and TRBJ1-5; D possibly corresponds to TRBD1 (6 bases). This CDR3 is built from 13 residues. The V and J ends lost 4 bases and 9 bases respectively, with 16 bases between them. The germline V gene encodes CDR1 DFQATT and CDR2 SNEGSKA (reference sequence). The chain's CDR3 is CSATQQGYAPQHF. CDR3 nucleotide sequence: TGCAGTGCTACACAGCAGGGGTACGCGCCCCAGCATTTT.

This clonotype has ten or more counts. V gene TRBV27 combines with J gene TRBJ2-5; perhaps TRBD1 as D (5 bases). The CDR3 runs 13 residues. V lost 6 bases, J lost 5 bases, and 13 bases lay in between. CDR1 and CDR2 (germline): MNHEY, SMNVEV (reference sequence). CDR3 nucleotide sequence: TGTGCCAGCAGCCCAGGGTTGGGGGAGACCCAGTACTTC. Its protein product is CASSPGLGETQYF.

This clonotype was observed a handful of times. The chain employs TRBV29-1 and TRBJ2-2; D remains ambiguous. This CDR3 has 12 amino acids. V was cut by 4 bases and J by 5 bases, with 8 bases left in between. Per the germline V gene, CDR1 is SQVTM and CDR2 is ANQGSEA. The CDR3 DNA is TGCAGCGTTGTGCGGCAAACCGGGGAGCTGTTTTTT. It yields the protein CSVVRQTGELFF.

This clonotype has more than one count but fewer than ten. The chain is built from TRBV20-1 and TRBJ2-2; no firm D call. CDR1 DFQATT and CDR2 SNEGSKA come from the germline V gene (reference sequence). The CDR3 is made up of 13 amino acids. V lost 3 bases to trimming and J lost 1 base, with 6 bases between them. DNA for the CDR3: TGCAGTGCTAGTCCACTGAACACCGGGGAGCTGTTTTTT. As protein: CSASPLNTGELFF.

This clonotype has just a few counts. The rearrangement joins TRBV7-9 to TRBJ2-3; 8 nucleotides match TRBD2. J lost 0 bases, V lost 4 bases, and 6 bases had no gene match. The CDR3 length is 16 residues. Germline V gives CDR1 SEHNR, CDR2 FQNEAQ (reference sequence). The CDR3 is CASSSREGPSTDTQYF. The CDR3 nucleotides read TGTGCCAGCAGCTCCCGGGAGGGCCCGAGCACAGATACGCAGTATTTT.

This clonotype has a handful of counts. This rearrangement joins TRBV12-3 or TRBV12-4 to TRBJ2-2, with a possible D match to TRBD1 (5 bases). This CDR3 contains 16 residues. V gave up 2 bases and J gave up 4 bases, with 14 bases separating them. The CDR3 DNA reads as TGTGCCAGCAGTTTACGGCAGGGCAAGGGCACCGGGGAGCTGTTTTTT. This codes for CASSLRQGKGTGELFF.

Points on this clonotype: This CDR3 is missing its conserved last phenylalanine or tryptophan, likely due to a read error. This chain links TRBV7-2 with TRBJ2-1; maybe TRBD2 (5 bases). The CDR3 runs 17 residues. Germline CDR1 SGHTA, CDR2 FQGNSA. Trimming pared 2 bases from V and 10 bases from J, leaving 24 bases between. Written as DNA, the CDR3 is TGTGCCAGCAGCTTACCCATGAGGAGGCCCTTGGTTCTGGAGCAGTTCTTG. It encodes CASSLPMRRPLVLEQFL.